This entry features one T cell receptor beta chain sequence. The antigen is not known. Oncomine TCR Beta short-read sequencing was applied to DNA from cultured CD4+ T cells. TCRdb re-derived calls from the PCR reads in MiXCR, one entry per CDR3 protein. This sample has over 10,000 distinct CDR3 sequences, with less than 75% found just once. The CDR3 has 12 amino acids. Germline V gene data show CDR1 as MDHEN and CDR2 as SYDVKM. V lost 6 bases, J lost 8 bases, and 11 bases lay in between. This sample is drawn from a study of vaccination and CD4 T cells after COVID-19. Indicated treatment: approximately nine-day PBMC culture with coronavirus spike peptide pools or control peptides (ViraFEST assay).

This clonotype originated in a human donor who had recovered from COVID-19. The chain employs TRBV28 and TRBJ1-3; D is possibly TRBD1 (6 bases). The sequencing sample was made of CD4+ T cells from blood, cultured in vitro. CDR3 sequence (DNA): TGTGCCAGCAGAAAGGGGGGCCACACCATATATTTT. Residues: CASRKGGHTIYF.